The clone carrying this T cell receptor beta chain was counted once. These data are taken from a study of blood T cell repertoires in COVID-19. Study-level information: Some COVID-19 samples were acute and others convalescent; all came from the United States, Italy and Spain. Sources were T cells, B-cell-depleted T cells, or PBMCs; the material itself was cDNA or gDNA.

Authors' methods: Researchers report that nucleated cell counts were estimated from reference gene primer amplification. Assay: immunoSEQ multiplex PCR; the TCRdb copy retains only in-frame clones and omits some. V, J and clone size are those of that table, while D and trimming were read from the DNA. The data contain 230,000 or so clones, over 75% of them singletons. The sample comprised peripheral blood. The clonotype originates from a middle-aged man with active or convalescent COVID-19.

The CDR3 coding sequence is TGTGCCAGCAGCCAGGGGGGAGGTCGCGAAAAACTGTTTTTT. Translating gives CASSQGGGREKLFF. The chain has TRBV28 and TRBJ1-4; 7 bases line up with TRBD1. The CDR3 has 14 amino acids. The V segment lost 6 bases and the J segment 8 bases; nucleotides outside the gene matches: 9. Germline values: CDR1 MDHEN, CDR2 SYDVKM.